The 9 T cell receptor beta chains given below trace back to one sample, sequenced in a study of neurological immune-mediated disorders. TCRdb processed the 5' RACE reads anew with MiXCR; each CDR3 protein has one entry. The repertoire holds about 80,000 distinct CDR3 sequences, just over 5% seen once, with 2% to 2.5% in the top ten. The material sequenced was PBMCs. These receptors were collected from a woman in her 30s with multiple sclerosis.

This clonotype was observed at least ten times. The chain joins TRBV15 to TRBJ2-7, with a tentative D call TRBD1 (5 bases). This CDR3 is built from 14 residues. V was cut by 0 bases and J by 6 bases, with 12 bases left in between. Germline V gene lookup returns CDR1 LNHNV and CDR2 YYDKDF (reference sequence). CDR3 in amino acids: CATSRDQGQGEQYV. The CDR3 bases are TGTGCCACCAGCAGAGATCAGGGTCAGGGCGAGCAGTACGTC.

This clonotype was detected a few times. The CDR3 sequence: CASSPTQILDSPLHF. The CDR3 coding sequence is TGTGCCAGCTCACCGACGCAAATACTGGATTCACCCCTCCACTTT. The chain carries TRBV18 and TRBJ1-6; no clear D gene. V was clipped by 3 bases and J by 8 bases, with 14 bases between them. CDR1 is KGHSH, CDR2 LQKENI, per germline. The CDR3 length is 15 residues. The full variable domain, completed using reference TRBV18 and TRBJ1-6, is NAGVMQNPRHLVRRRGQEARLRCSPMKGHSHVYWYRQLPEEGLKFMVYLQKENIIDESGMPKERFSAEFPKEGPSILRIQQVVRGDSAAYFCASSPTQILDSPLHFGNGTRLTVT.

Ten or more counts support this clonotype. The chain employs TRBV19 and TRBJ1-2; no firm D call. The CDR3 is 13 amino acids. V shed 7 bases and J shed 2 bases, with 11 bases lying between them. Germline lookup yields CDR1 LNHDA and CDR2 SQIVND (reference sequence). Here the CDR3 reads CASNPVGNYGYTF. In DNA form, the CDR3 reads TGTGCCAGTAACCCGGTGGGGAACTATGGCTACACCTTC.

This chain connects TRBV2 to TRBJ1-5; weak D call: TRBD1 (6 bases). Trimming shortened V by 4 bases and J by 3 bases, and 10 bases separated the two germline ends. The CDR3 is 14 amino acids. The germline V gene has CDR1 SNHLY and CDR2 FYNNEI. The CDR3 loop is CASSGTANNQPQHF. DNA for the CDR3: TGTGCCAGCAGTGGGACAGCCAACAATCAGCCCCAGCATTTT.

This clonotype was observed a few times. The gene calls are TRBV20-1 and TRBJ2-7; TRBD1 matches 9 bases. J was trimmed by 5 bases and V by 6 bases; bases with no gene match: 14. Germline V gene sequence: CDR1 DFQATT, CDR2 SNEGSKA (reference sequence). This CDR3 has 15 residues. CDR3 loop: CSAAAGQGEVNEQYF. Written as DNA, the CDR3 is TGCAGTGCAGCCGCGGGACAGGGAGAAGTCAACGAGCAGTACTTC.

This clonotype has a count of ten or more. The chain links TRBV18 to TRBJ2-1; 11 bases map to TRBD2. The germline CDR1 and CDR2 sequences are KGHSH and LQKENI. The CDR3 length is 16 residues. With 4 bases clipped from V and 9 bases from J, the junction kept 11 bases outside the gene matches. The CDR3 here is CASSRMTSGNGGEQFF. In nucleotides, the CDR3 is TGTGCCAGCTCACGAATGACTAGCGGGAATGGAGGTGAGCAGTTCTTC. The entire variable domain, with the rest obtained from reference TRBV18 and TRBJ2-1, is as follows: NAGVMQNPRHLVRRRGQEARLRCSPMKGHSHVYWYRQLPEEGLKFMVYLQKENIIDESGMPKERFSAEFPKEGPSILRIQQVVRGDSAAYFCASSRMTSGNGGEQFFGPGTRLTVL.

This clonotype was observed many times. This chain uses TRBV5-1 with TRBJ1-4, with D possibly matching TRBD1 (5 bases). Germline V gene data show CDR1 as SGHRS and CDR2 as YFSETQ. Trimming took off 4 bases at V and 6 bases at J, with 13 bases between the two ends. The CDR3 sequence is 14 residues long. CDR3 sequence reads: CASSRGGTDEKLFF. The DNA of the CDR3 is TGCGCCAGCAGCCGTGGAGGGACGGATGAAAAACTGTTTTTT.

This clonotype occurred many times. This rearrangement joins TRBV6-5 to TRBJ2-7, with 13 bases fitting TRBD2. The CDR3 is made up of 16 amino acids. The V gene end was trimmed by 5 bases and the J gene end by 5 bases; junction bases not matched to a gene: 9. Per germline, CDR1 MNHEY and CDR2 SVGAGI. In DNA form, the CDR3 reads TGTGCCAGCAGTCACCGAACTAGCGGGAGGGAACACGAGCAGTACTTC. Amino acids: CASSHRTSGREHEQYF.

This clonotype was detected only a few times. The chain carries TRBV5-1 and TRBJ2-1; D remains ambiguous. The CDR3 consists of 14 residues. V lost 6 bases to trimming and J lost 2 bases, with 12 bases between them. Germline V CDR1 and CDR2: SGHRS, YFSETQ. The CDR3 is CASTPTAAYNEQFF. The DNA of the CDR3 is TGCGCCAGCACCCCCACGGCAGCCTACAATGAGCAGTTCTTC.